The clone carrying this T cell receptor beta chain rates as medium-sized. The sample originates from a study of blood T cell repertoires in COVID-19. Germline V lookup: CDR1 MRHNA, CDR2 SNTAGT. V was pared by 2 bases and J by 2 bases, with 4 bases between. The CDR3 contains 13 residues. Assay: immunoSEQ multiplex PCR; the TCRdb copy retains only in-frame clones and omits some. Of 180,000 or so clones listed, just over 85% are singletons. Sequenced input: peripheral blood. The rearrangement links TRBV6-4 to TRBJ2-1; no firm D call. The clonotype originates from a man between 60 and 75 years old with acute or convalescent COVID-19. The CDR3 DNA follows: TGTGCCAGCAGTGACACAGCCTACAATGAGCAGTTCTTC. Translating it yields CASSDTAYNEQFF.